What follows describes a single T cell receptor beta chain. This CDR3 contains 12 residues. V was trimmed by 6 bases and J by 2 bases, leaving 11 bases between them. CDR1 SQVTM and CDR2 ANQGSEA come from the germline V gene. The data are from a study of OX40 agonist ivuxolimab in advanced cancers. Repertoires were generated with immunoSEQ multiplex PCR, while TCRdb's copy carries only in-frame clones and drops some. Found here are fewer than 65,000 clones, approximately 91% of them singletons; the top ten hold about 4%. The receptor was isolated from an adult with an advanced solid tumor such as melanoma, head and neck, liver or kidney cancer. The sequenced sample was CD4+ or CD8+ T cells sorted from blood, obtained in a trial of the OX40 agonist ivuxolimab. The chain uses TRBV29-1 and TRBJ2-7; TRBD1 might be the D (5 bases). The CDR3 sequence is CSVSGPPYEQYF. CDR3 sequence (DNA): TGCAGCGTATCAGGGCCCCCCTACGAGCAGTACTTC.